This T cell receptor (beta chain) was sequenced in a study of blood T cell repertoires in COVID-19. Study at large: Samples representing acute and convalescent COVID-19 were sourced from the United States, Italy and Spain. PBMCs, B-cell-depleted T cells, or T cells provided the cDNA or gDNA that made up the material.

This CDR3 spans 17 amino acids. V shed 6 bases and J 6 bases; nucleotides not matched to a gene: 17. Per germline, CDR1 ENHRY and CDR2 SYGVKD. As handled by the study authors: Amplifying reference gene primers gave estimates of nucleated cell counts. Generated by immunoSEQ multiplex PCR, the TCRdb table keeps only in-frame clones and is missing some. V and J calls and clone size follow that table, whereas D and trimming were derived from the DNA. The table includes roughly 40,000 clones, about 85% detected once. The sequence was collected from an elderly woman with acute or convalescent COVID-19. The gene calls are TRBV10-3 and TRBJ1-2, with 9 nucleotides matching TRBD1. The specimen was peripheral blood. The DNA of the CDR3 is TGTGCCATCAGGAAAAACCGGGACAGGGACATATTGGATGGCTACACCTTC. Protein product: CAIRKNRDRDILDGYTF.